The sequence of this T cell receptor beta chain was determined in a study of cytomegalovirus exposure and HLA in healthy donors. Study-level results: Earlier analysis looked at TCR beta V segments, and most were productive about 90% or about 30% of the time.

The PCR had 60 Vbeta and 13 Jbeta primers. Profiled with immunoSEQ multiplex PCR; TCRdb holds only in-frame clones, not every one. The table has about 130,000 clones, 70% to 90% seen once. A word on this clone: Its matching antigen is unknown.

Trimming removed 5 bases from V and 4 bases from J; junction bases left unmatched: 3. The CDR3 contains 14 residues. CDR1 is SGHNT and CDR2 is YYREEE in the germline V gene (reference sequence). Sequencing input: PBMCs. This chain connects TRBV5-4 to TRBJ2-1; 10 bases map to TRBD1. The receptor was derived from a man aged 18-30 years in good health and CMV-seropositive. CDR3 bases: TGTGCCAGCAGACCGGGACAGGGGTACAATGAGCAGTTCTTC. Residues: CASRPGQGYNEQFF.